Following are 29 T cell receptor beta chains from one sample sequenced in a study of long-term antiretroviral therapy in people with HIV. Survey level was the resolution at which the v3.0 immunoSEQ assay ran. TCRdb keeps only in-frame clones here, not all; method: immunoSEQ multiplex PCR. The table has 35,000 to 45,000 clones, 80% to 90% seen once. Sequencing was performed on unsorted PBMCs, taken just before starting antiretroviral therapy. These receptors came from a young woman with HIV.

This chain links TRBV25-1 with TRBJ2-6; 7 bases agree with TRBD2. The CDR3 contains 15 residues. The germline V gene has CDR1 MGHDK and CDR2 SYGVNS. The ends lost 4 bases at V and 4 bases at J; junction bases unmatched: 4. CDR3 residues: CASSVRGTGANVLTF. In nucleotides, the CDR3 is TGTGCCAGCAGTGTGCGGGGGACCGGGGCCAACGTCCTGACTTTC.

This clone was seen a handful of times. The chain couples TRBV27 to TRBJ2-2; a possible D gene is TRBD1 (6 bases). Germline-derived CDR1 and CDR2 are MNHEY and SMNVEV (reference sequence). The germline V and J ends were trimmed by 5 bases and 3 bases, with 16 bases remaining between them. The CDR3 loop spans 16 amino acids. For the CDR3, the DNA is TGTGCCAGCAGTCCGCGACCGGACAGATACACCGGGGAGCTGTTTTTT. Translation gives CASSPRPDRYTGELFF.

The CDR3 protein is CASSFGVTPTYEQYF. Here the CDR3 DNA reads TGTGCCAGCAGTTTCGGGGTCACTCCTACCTACGAGCAGTACTTC. V and J are TRBV28 and TRBJ2-7; the D gene is possibly TRBD2 (5 bases). The CDR3 runs 15 residues. Germline CDR1 MDHEN, CDR2 SYDVKM. Trimming cost V 3 bases and J 2 bases, with 14 bases left between them.

The chain couples TRBV14 to TRBJ1-1, with D possibly TRBD1 on 5 matching bases. Germline V lookup: CDR1 SGHDN, CDR2 FVKESK. V was pared by 4 bases and J by 11 bases, with 17 bases between. This CDR3 comprises 13 residues. The CDR3 DNA reads TGTGCCAGCAGCCTGAATCAGGGTTTCGGGGCTTTCTTT. Translation: CASSLNQGFGAFF. Variable domain in full (rest from reference TRBV14 and TRBJ1-1): EAGVTQFPSHSVIEKGQTVTLRCDPISGHDNLYWYRRVMGKEIKFLLHFVKESKQDESGMPNNRFLAERTGGTYSTLKVQPAELEDSGVYFCASSLNQGFGAFFGQGTRLTVV.

The genes are TRBV6-5 and TRBJ2-7, with TRBD1 matching 7 bases. This CDR3 is built from 14 residues. Germline trimming cut 8 bases from V and 3 bases from J; bases unmatched to any gene: 10. Germline values: CDR1 MNHEY, CDR2 SVGAGI. CDR3 region: CASYPAGGFYEQYF. For the CDR3, the DNA is TGTGCCAGCTACCCGGCAGGGGGATTCTACGAGCAGTACTTC.

This chain joins TRBV7-2 and TRBJ2-1; D possibly corresponds to TRBD2 (5 bases). The V end lost 5 bases, the J end lost 0 bases, and 8 bases lay between the germline ends. The CDR3 spans 14 residues. Germline values: CDR1 SGHTA, CDR2 FQGNSA. The CDR3 loop reads CASSPGSSYNEQFF. The CDR3 region has the DNA TGTGCCAGCAGCCCGGGGAGCTCCTACAATGAGCAGTTCTTC.

The CDR3 bases are TGTGCCAGCGGACAGCAAGAGAACACTGAAGCTTTCTTT. This gives the protein CASGQQENTEAFF. This rearrangement joins TRBV10-3 to TRBJ1-1; a weak D match, TRBD1 (6 bases). The CDR3 runs 13 residues. The V end was cut by 10 bases, the J end by 1 base, with 13 bases between. Germline-derived CDR1 and CDR2 are ENHRY and SYGVKD.

J is TRBJ2-2 and V is TRBV10-1; TRBD1 is a possible D gene (6 bases). Between the trimmed V and J ends, which lost 5 bases and 0 bases, there was a span of 10 bases. The germline V gene has CDR1 WNHNN and CDR2 SYGVQD (reference sequence). The CDR3 has 15 residues. Here the CDR3 reads CASSPRGTNTGELFF. Here the CDR3 DNA reads TGCGCCAGCAGTCCCAGGGGTACGAACACCGGGGAGCTGTTTTTT.

The chain combines TRBV19 with TRBJ2-1; D call uncertain. The CDR3 is made up of 14 amino acids. CDR1 and CDR2 (germline): LNHDA, SQIVND (reference sequence). Trimming left V 5 bases short and J 0 bases short, with 8 bases between. The CDR3 DNA is TGTGCCAGTAGTTACCGTGTCTCCTACAATGAGCAGTTCTTC. Its translation is CASSYRVSYNEQFF. Supplemented by reference TRBV19 and TRBJ2-1, the full variable domain reads DGGITQSPKYLFRKEGQNVTLSCEQNLNHDAMYWYRQDPGQGLRLIYYSQIVNDFQKGDIAEGYSVSREKKESFPLTVTSAQKNPTAFYLCASSYRVSYNEQFFGPGTRLTVL.

This chain links TRBV4-3 with TRBJ2-7, with 7 bases matching TRBD2. Per the germline V gene, CDR1 is LGHNA and CDR2 is YSLEER. Unmatched junction bases numbered 9, after V lost 0 bases and J lost 1 base. The CDR3 contains 17 residues. The CDR3 bases are TGCGCCAGCAGCCAAGATTTAGGGGAGGGGTCGTCCTACGAGCAGTACTTC. As protein: CASSQDLGEGSSYEQYF.

Of note for this clone: Relative to the germline gene, one junction end is altered; a read error may explain this. The rearrangement uses TRBV5-6 and TRBJ2-7; D gene ambiguous. The germline V gene encodes CDR1 SGHDT and CDR2 YYEEEE. This CDR3 is 14 amino acids long. The CDR3 DNA sequence: TGTGCCAGCAGCTTGGGGTCAGGATTCTACGCGCAGTACTTC. Translating it yields CASSLGSGFYAQYF.

The V call is TRBV5-5, the J call TRBJ1-5, with unresolved D. V was cut by 2 bases and J by 2 bases, with 11 bases left in between. CDR1 SGHKS and CDR2 YYEKEE come from the germline V gene (reference sequence). The CDR3 spans 15 residues. This CDR3 reads CASSFEGFGNQPQHF. The CDR3 DNA is TGTGCCAGCAGCTTCGAGGGTTTCGGCAATCAGCCCCAGCATTTT.

The genes are TRBV28 and TRBJ2-3; 13 bases align to TRBD2. Germline CDR1 is MDHEN and CDR2 is SYDVKM. The CDR3 has 17 amino acids. The J segment lost 2 bases and the V segment lost 5 bases, leaving 7 bases of the junction unmatched. The DNA for the CDR3 is TGTGCCAGCAGTCCGGGACTAGCGGGAATTTACACAGATACGCAGTATTTT. Translating gives CASSPGLAGIYTDTQYF. Based on the CDR3 plus reference TRBV28 and TRBJ2-3, the full variable domain is DVKVTQSSRYLVKRTGEKVFLECVQDMDHENMFWYRQDPGLGLRLIYFSYDVKMKEKGDIPEGYSVSREKKERFSLILESASTNQTSMYLCASSPGLAGIYTDTQYFGPGTRLTVL.

This sequence joins TRBV9 and TRBJ2-7, with TRBD2 matching 7 bases. Per the germline V gene, CDR1 is SGDLS and CDR2 is YYNGEE. V gave up 3 bases and J gave up 6 bases; unmatched junction bases: 6. The CDR3 runs to 13 residues. The CDR3 region is CASSDAGEGEQYF. CDR3 coding DNA: TGTGCCAGCAGCGACGCGGGGGAGGGCGAGCAGTACTTC.

The chain has TRBV9 and TRBJ2-7, with a possible D match to TRBD1 (6 bases). The CDR3 loop spans 12 amino acids. V lost 4 bases, J lost 7 bases, and 12 bases lay in between. Germline V gene data show CDR1 as SGDLS and CDR2 as YYNGEE. Here the CDR3 reads CASSPYTGEQYF. Written as DNA, the CDR3 is TGTGCCAGCAGCCCCTATACAGGGGAGCAGTACTTC.

V usage is TRBV19 and J usage is TRBJ2-3; no firm D call. Germline loops: CDR1 LNHDA, CDR2 SQIVND (reference sequence). Trimming shortened V by 7 bases and J by 2 bases, and 10 bases separated the two germline ends. This CDR3 has 13 residues. CDR3 amino acids: CASTGQFTDTQYF. CDR3 bases: TGTGCCAGTACCGGCCAATTCACAGATACGCAGTATTTT. Full variable domain (rest looked up from reference TRBV19 and TRBJ2-3): DGGITQSPKYLFRKEGQNVTLSCEQNLNHDAMYWYRQDPGQGLRLIYYSQIVNDFQKGDIAEGYSVSREKKESFPLTVTSAQKNPTAFYLCASTGQFTDTQYFGPGTRLTVL.

The chain recombines TRBV4-1 with TRBJ1-2, with D unresolved. With 0 bases removed from V and 4 bases from J, the gap between germline ends came to 12 bases. The CDR3 loop spans 15 amino acids. CDR1 MGHRA and CDR2 YSYEKL come from the germline V gene. The CDR3 coding sequence is TGCGCCAGCAGCCAAGATAAGGCTTTAGGCTATGGCTACACCTTC. Its translation is CASSQDKALGYGYTF.

The chain employs TRBV28 and TRBJ2-7; 11 bases are shared with TRBD1. CDR3 length: 14 amino acids. The ends lost 7 bases at V and 4 bases at J; junction bases unmatched: 6. CDR1 is MDHEN, CDR2 SYDVKM, per germline. The CDR3 here is CASKWTGGPYEQYF. The CDR3 DNA reads TGTGCCAGCAAATGGACAGGGGGCCCTTACGAGCAGTACTTC.

The chain couples TRBV28 to TRBJ2-3; 8 bases line up with TRBD2. Germline V gene lookup returns CDR1 MDHEN and CDR2 SYDVKM. The CDR3 runs to 15 residues. J was trimmed by 3 bases and V by 3 bases; bases with no gene match: 5. In DNA, the CDR3 is TGTGCCAGCAGTTTTAGGGCGGGAGGAACAGATACGCAGTATTTT. It specifies CASSFRAGGTDTQYF.

V is TRBV19 and J is TRBJ2-5; D is ambiguous. Germline V gives CDR1 LNHDA, CDR2 SQIVND (reference sequence). There are 15 residues in the CDR3. Trimming shortened V by 6 bases and J by 5 bases, and 19 bases separated the two germline ends. CDR3 nucleotides: TGTGCCAGTAGCGCAGCTGTAGGTCGTAGGGAGACCCAGTACTTC. It is translated as CASSAAVGRRETQYF. Looking up the rest from reference TRBV19 and TRBJ2-5 gives the full variable domain: DGGITQSPKYLFRKEGQNVTLSCEQNLNHDAMYWYRQDPGQGLRLIYYSQIVNDFQKGDIAEGYSVSREKKESFPLTVTSAQKNPTAFYLCASSAAVGRRETQYFGPGTRLLVL.

J is TRBJ1-2 and V is TRBV9; no reliable D call. Between the trimmed V and J ends, which lost 2 bases and 2 bases, there was a span of 13 bases. This CDR3 is 15 amino acids long. Germline V CDR1 and CDR2: SGDLS, YYNGEE. CDR3 region: CASSVDANPNYGYTF. In DNA form, the CDR3 reads TGTGCCAGCAGCGTCGATGCGAATCCGAACTATGGCTACACCTTC.

This chain uses TRBV7-3 with TRBJ2-3, with 8 bases matching TRBD1. The germline V gene has CDR1 SGHTA and CDR2 FQGTGA. The CDR3 covers 16 residues. Trimming removed 4 bases from V and 4 bases from J; junction bases left unmatched: 10. The CDR3 region has the DNA TGTGCCAGCAGCTCAACAGGGGGTGGCCCCCCAGATACGCAGTATTTT. Amino acid sequence: CASSSTGGGPPDTQYF.

The rearrangement uses TRBV5-4 and TRBJ2-7; 7 bases align to TRBD1. The CDR3 length is 13 residues. Germline CDR1 and CDR2: SGHNT and YYREEE (reference sequence). V trimming: 2 bases; J trimming: 6 bases; junction bases outside the gene matches: 5. The CDR3 coding sequence is TGTGCCAGCAGCTTCGACAGGGACAGCGAGCAGTACTTC. Amino acid sequence: CASSFDRDSEQYF.

The gene calls are TRBV27 and TRBJ2-7, with D maybe TRBD2 (6 bases). The CDR3 length is 14 residues. Germline V gene lookup returns CDR1 MNHEY and CDR2 SMNVEV (reference sequence). V was shortened by 0 bases and J by 2 bases, with 8 bases between the two germline ends. CDR3 loop: CASSLSSGTYEQYF. CDR3 in DNA: TGTGCCAGCAGTTTATCTAGCGGAACCTACGAGCAGTACTTC.

In DNA form, the CDR3 reads TGTGCCAGCAGCTCCGTAGGGTGGGACTCCTACGAGCAGTACTTC. Translated, it gives CASSSVGWDSYEQYF. The chain carries TRBV28 and TRBJ2-7, with D hard to call. The CDR3 totals 15 residues. V lost 6 bases, J lost 0 bases, and 15 bases lay in between. CDR1 and CDR2 (germline): MDHEN, SYDVKM.

This rearrangement joins TRBV1 to TRBJ2-2; TRBD2, the table's D call, was not compared with the DNA. TRBV1 is marked as a pseudogene. CDR3 length: 18 residues. The CDR3 protein is CTSSQEGMGGMDTGELFF. In DNA, the CDR3 is TGCACCAGCAGCCAAGAAGGGATGGGAGGGATGGACACCGGGGAGCTGTTTTTT.

Only a few counts were recorded for this clone. The J gene is TRBJ1-1, the V gene TRBV4-3, with 7 bases that match TRBD1. Germline V gives CDR1 LGHNA, CDR2 YSLEER. V was clipped by 0 bases and J by 7 bases; unmatched bases: 11. There are 16 residues in the CDR3. The CDR3, as DNA: TGCGCCAGCAGCCAAGACAATTGGACAGGCGACCGTGAAGCTTTCTTT. It codes for CASSQDNWTGDREAFF.

The chain is built from TRBV7-9 and TRBJ2-2; TRBD1 aligns across 9 bases. CDR3 length: 14 residues. The germline gives CDR1 SEHNR, CDR2 FQNEAQ (reference sequence). J gave up 8 bases and V 5 bases, and 6 bases lay outside the gene matches. CDR3 DNA: TGTGCCAGCAGCCTCCGGGACAGGGCGGGGGAGCTGTTTTTT. Translating it yields CASSLRDRAGELFF.

This chain connects TRBV15 to TRBJ2-7; tentatively, D is TRBD1 (6 bases). Trimming cost V 5 bases and J 7 bases, with 30 bases left between them. The V gene's germline CDR1 is LNHNV and CDR2 YYDKDF (reference sequence). This CDR3 is built from 18 residues. Written as DNA, the CDR3 is TGTGCCACCAGCGGCCGACTCTTCCGGGACACCGGCCAGGGGGAGCAGTACTTC. Translated: CATSGRLFRDTGQGEQYF.